This T cell receptor beta chain is from a study of blood T cells in healthy people across ages. The germline V and J ends were trimmed by 3 bases and 1 base, with 9 bases remaining between them. Germline V gene sequence: CDR1 ENHRY, CDR2 SYGVKD. This CDR3 is built from 14 residues. A second PCR of 7 to 11 cycles used a sample-barcoded 5' primer and a J-beta primer mix. TCRdb fed the 5' RACE reads into MiXCR, producing one record per CDR3 protein. The sample consists of about 780,000 distinct CDR3 sequences, 20% to 30% of them appearing once. These data also featured in a second study, about T cells of mothers and their children.

Sequencing input: blood. The genes are TRBV10-3 and TRBJ1-1, with TRBD1 as a possible D gene (6 bases). The clonotype originates from a boy between 10 and 17 years old in good health. In DNA form, the CDR3 reads TGTGCCATCAGTGAAGGGACACCGAACACTGAAGCTTTCTTT. Its protein product is CAISEGTPNTEAFF.